The 8 T cell receptor beta chains below come from one sample, sequenced in a study of cytomegalovirus exposure and HLA in healthy donors. Primers for the PCR totalled 60 Vbeta and 13 Jbeta. This table comes from immunoSEQ multiplex PCR, and its TCRdb copy is limited to in-frame clones, with some not included. This table holds 150,000 to 200,000 clones, 60% to 85% found once. The sequencing sample was made of PBMCs. The receptors originated from a man between 35 and 55 years old in good health and CMV-seronegative.

The chain links TRBV5-1 to TRBJ2-7; the D gene is possibly TRBD1 (7 bases). Germline V gives CDR1 SGHRS, CDR2 YFSETQ. This CDR3 spans 15 amino acids. Trimming removed 3 bases from V and 0 bases from J, with 13 bases in between. CDR3 nucleotides: TGCGCCAGCAGCTGGGACCAGGGGGGCTCCTACGAGCAGTACTTC. Translated, it gives CASSWDQGGSYEQYF.

CDR3: CASSVQGEDDEQYF. The CDR3 DNA follows: TGTGCCAGCAGTGTACAGGGGGAAGACGACGAGCAGTACTTC. The rearrangement uses TRBV6-1 and TRBJ2-7, with 8 bases aligning to TRBD1. V shed 4 bases and J 5 bases; nucleotides not matched to a gene: 7. The CDR3 has 14 residues. Germline V gives CDR1 MNHNS, CDR2 SASEGT.

The chain links TRBV6-1 to TRBJ1-5; D remains unclear. The germline V and J ends were trimmed by 6 bases and 3 bases, with 15 bases remaining between them. CDR3 length: 15 residues. Germline CDR1 reads MNHNS; CDR2 reads SASEGT. The CDR3 sequence is CASSPSGLNNQPQHF. The CDR3 DNA reads TGTGCCAGCAGCCCCTCCGGTTTAAACAATCAGCCCCAGCATTTT.

The genes are TRBV6-6 and TRBJ2-7, with 8 bases matching TRBD1. Germline loops: CDR1 MNHNY, CDR2 SVGAGI (reference sequence). The CDR3 has 14 residues. The V gene end was trimmed by 7 bases and the J gene end by 5 bases; junction bases not matched to a gene: 10. This CDR3 reads CASNPDRDQDEQYF. DNA for the CDR3: TGTGCCAGCAACCCGGACAGGGACCAAGACGAGCAGTACTTC.

This rearrangement joins TRBV19 to TRBJ2-1, with D perhaps matching TRBD2 (5 bases). V was pared by 1 base and J by 0 bases, with 7 bases between. This CDR3 comprises 15 residues. Germline assignment: CDR1 LNHDA and CDR2 SQIVND (reference sequence). The CDR3 nucleotides read TGTGCCAGTAGTATAGTGGGAGCCTCCTACAATGAGCAGTTCTTC. This gives the protein CASSIVGASYNEQFF.

The J gene is TRBJ2-3, the V gene TRBV2, with 16 bases fitting TRBD2. This CDR3 spans 17 amino acids. V shed 6 bases, J shed 3 bases, and the junction held 6 bases outside the gene matches. Germline-derived CDR1 and CDR2 are SNHLY and FYNNEI. The CDR3 loop reads CASSGTSGGAVTDTQYF. CDR3 sequence (DNA): TGTGCCAGCAGCGGGACTAGCGGGGGGGCCGTAACAGATACGCAGTATTTT. Supplemented by reference TRBV2 and TRBJ2-3, the full variable domain reads EPEVTQTPSHQVTQMGQEVILRCVPISNHLYFYWYRQILGQKVEFLVSFYNNEISEKSEIFDDQFSVERPDGSNFTLKIRSTKLEDSAMYFCASSGTSGGAVTDTQYFGPGTRLTVL.

This clone came up a few times. CDR3 in amino acids: CASSGQGRGAEAFF. DNA for the CDR3: TGTGCCAGCAGCGGCCAGGGGAGGGGCGCTGAAGCTTTCTTT. The V and J genes are TRBV7-2 and TRBJ1-1; the D gene is possibly TRBD1 (6 bases). CDR1 and CDR2 (germline): SGHTA, FQGNSA. Trimming cost V 5 bases and J 6 bases, with 16 bases left between them. The CDR3 loop spans 14 amino acids.

This clone was counted a few times. V is TRBV7-8 and J is TRBJ1-6; D may be TRBD1 (5 bases). The CDR3 is 16 amino acids. Germline V gene data show CDR1 as SGHVS and CDR2 as FQNEAQ. Trimming left V 6 bases short and J 2 bases short, with 14 bases between. For the CDR3, the DNA is TGTGCCAGCAGTTACCAGGGATCTACCTATAATTCACCCCTCCACTTT. Amino acid sequence: CASSYQGSTYNSPLHF. Using reference TRBV7-8 and TRBJ1-6 for the parts outside the CDR3, the full variable domain is GAGVSQSPRYKVAKRGQDVALRCDPISGHVSLFWYQQALGQGPEFLTYFQNEAQLDKSGLPSDRFFAERPEGSVSTLKIQRTQQEDSAVYLCASSYQGSTYNSPLHFGNGTRLTVT.